This entry features one TCR beta chain sequence. As processed by the authors: Estimation of nucleated cell counts was performed using reference gene primer amplification. TCRdb keeps only in-frame clones here, not all; method: immunoSEQ multiplex PCR. Clone size and V and J calls were adopted from that table, with D and trimming inferred from the DNA. The sample lists some 53,000 clones; 80% to 90% were seen once. This record comes from a study of blood T cell repertoires in COVID-19. The wider study: Samples taken during acute and convalescent COVID-19 were collected in the United States, Italy and Spain. T cells, B-cell-depleted T cells, or PBMCs provided the cDNA or gDNA that served as material.

V was pared by 1 base and J by 3 bases, with 10 bases between. Germline CDR1 LGHNA, CDR2 YNFKEQ. The CDR3 totals 14 residues. The chain joins TRBV4-2 to TRBJ2-7, with D possibly TRBD1 on 5 matching bases. The TCR originated in a man aged 60-69 years with active COVID-19. Material for sequencing was peripheral blood. DNA for the CDR3: TGTGCCAGCAGCCAAGGCCTAGGGGACTACGAGCAGTACTTC. It is translated as CASSQGLGDYEQYF.